The present entry profiles one T cell receptor beta chain with its context. Its target is not known. This entry is derived from a study of cytomegalovirus exposure and HLA in healthy donors. Study information: An analysis done earlier identified 95 million to 140 million unique TCR beta sequences from about 179 million T cells. Findings of the study overall: Usually a TCR sequence was rare, but some public TCRs were found in many donors. As was reported, the HLA-A and HLA-B alleles of most subjects were accurately predicted from TCR beta sequences. The study recorded 150 to 200 TCR beta chains that were cytomegalovirus-associated.

This CDR3 is 14 amino acids long. The ends lost 4 bases at V and 3 bases at J; junction bases unmatched: 4. Germline V gene sequence: CDR1 SGHRS, CDR2 YFSETQ. 60 Vbeta and 13 Jbeta primers were used in PCR. Libraries were prepared by immunoSEQ multiplex PCR; TCRdb keeps only in-frame clonotypes and omits some of them. This table holds around 140,000 clones. This clonotype was obtained from a male donor in good health and CMV-seronegative. The sequencing input was PBMCs. The chain combines TRBV5-1 with TRBJ2-7; 10 nucleotides agree with TRBD2. CDR3 coding DNA: TGCGCCAGCAGCGTCCAGCGGGGGGGCTACGAGCAGTACTTC. The encoded protein is CASSVQRGGYEQYF.